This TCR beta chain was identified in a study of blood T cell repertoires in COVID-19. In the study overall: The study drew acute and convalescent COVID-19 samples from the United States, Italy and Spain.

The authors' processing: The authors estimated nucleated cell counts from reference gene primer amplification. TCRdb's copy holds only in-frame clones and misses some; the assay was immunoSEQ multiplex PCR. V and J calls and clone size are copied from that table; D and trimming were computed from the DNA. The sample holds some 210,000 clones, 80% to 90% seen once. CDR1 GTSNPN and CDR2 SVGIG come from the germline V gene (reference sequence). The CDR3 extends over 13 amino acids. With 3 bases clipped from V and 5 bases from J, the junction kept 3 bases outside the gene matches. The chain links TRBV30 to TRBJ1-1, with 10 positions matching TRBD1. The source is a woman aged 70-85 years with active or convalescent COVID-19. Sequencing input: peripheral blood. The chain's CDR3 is CAWRDRGRTEAFF. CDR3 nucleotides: TGTGCCTGGAGAGACAGGGGGCGGACTGAAGCTTTCTTT. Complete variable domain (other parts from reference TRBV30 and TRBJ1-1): SQTIHQWPATLVQPVGSPLSLECTVEGTSNPNLYWYRQAAGRGLQLLFYSVGIGQISSEVPQNLSASRPQDRQFILSSKKLLLSDSGFYLCAWRDRGRTEAFFGQGTRLTVV.